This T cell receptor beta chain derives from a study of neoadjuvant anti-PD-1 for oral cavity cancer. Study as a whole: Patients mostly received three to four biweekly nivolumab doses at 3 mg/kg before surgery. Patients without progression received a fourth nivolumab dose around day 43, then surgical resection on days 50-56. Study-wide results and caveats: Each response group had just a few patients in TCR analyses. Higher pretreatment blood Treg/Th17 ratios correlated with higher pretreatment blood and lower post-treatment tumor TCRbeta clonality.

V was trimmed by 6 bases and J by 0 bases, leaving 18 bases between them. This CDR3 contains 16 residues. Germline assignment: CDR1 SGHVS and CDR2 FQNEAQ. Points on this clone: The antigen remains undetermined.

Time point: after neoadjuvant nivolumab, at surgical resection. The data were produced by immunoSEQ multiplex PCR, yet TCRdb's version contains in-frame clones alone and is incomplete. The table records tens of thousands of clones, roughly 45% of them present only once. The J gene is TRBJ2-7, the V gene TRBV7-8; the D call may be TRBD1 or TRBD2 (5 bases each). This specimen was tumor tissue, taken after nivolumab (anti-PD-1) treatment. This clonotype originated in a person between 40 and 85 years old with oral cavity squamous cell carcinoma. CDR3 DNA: TGTGCCAGCAGTCTAGATGTAGGGGAGAGCTCCTACGAGCAGTACTTC. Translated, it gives CASSLDVGESSYEQYF.